These T cell receptor beta chains were read from a single sample in a study of beta chain features in type 1 diabetes. Profiling relied on immunoSEQ multiplex PCR, and the TCRdb table lists in-frame clones only, not all of them. The sample contains approximately 30,000 clones, about 65% of which appear only once. The sample consisted of Tregs from blood. The origin of the receptors is a woman aged 25-40 years with type 1 diabetes. The CDR3 runs from the conserved cysteine through the conserved F or W. Fields, in order: V gene, clone size, J gene, D gene, CDR3 protein, CDR3 DNA. D genes are given only for firm matches. Some rows mark clone size as missing; the rest say once, few, many or name a class of expanded clone.

>TRBV29-1|.|TRBJ2-3|TRBD2
CSVLAGGVVDTQYF
TGCAGCGTCCTAGCGGGAGGGGTGGTGGATACGCAGTATTTT
>TRBV10-3|.|TRBJ1-1|.
CAISGSQMNTEAFF
TGTGCCATCAGTGGGTCTCAGATGAACACTGAAGCTTTCTTT
>TRBV5-1|.|TRBJ2-3|TRBD2
CASSWAGTSGGFSTDTQYF
TGCGCCAGCAGCTGGGCCGGGACTAGCGGGGGATTTAGCACAGATACGCAGTATTTT
>TRBV4-2|.|TRBJ1-1|.
CASTPKAGVNTEAFF
TGTGCCAGCACCCCGAAGGCAGGGGTGAACACTGAAGCTTTCTTT
>TRBV27|.|TRBJ2-1|TRBD2
CASRASGLDEQFF
TGTGCCAGCAGGGCTAGCGGGCTGGATGAGCAGTTCTTC
>TRBV18|few|TRBJ1-2|TRBD1
CASSSGGTAHYGYTF
TGTGCCAGCTCATCCGGCGGGACAGCGCACTATGGCTACACCTTC
>TRBV5-1|.|TRBJ1-1|.
CASSLRQENTEAFF
TGCGCCAGCAGCTTGAGGCAGGAAAACACTGAAGCTTTCTTT
>TRBV4-2|.|TRBJ1-5|.
CASSQGQGNQPQHF
TGTGCCAGCAGCCAAGGACAGGGCAATCAGCCCCAGCATTTT
>TRBV5-6|.|TRBJ2-7|TRBD1
CASSRQGSQRYEQYF
TGTGCCAGCAGCAGACAGGGATCCCAACGATACGAGCAGTACTTC
>TRBV18|.|TRBJ1-1|TRBD1
CASSRNTGTGYTEAFF
TGTGCCAGCTCACGTAACACCGGGACAGGGTACACTGAAGCTTTCTTT
>TRBV5-1|.|TRBJ2-1|TRBD2
CASSFTSGRAPNEQFF
TGCGCCAGCAGCTTTACTAGCGGGAGGGCGCCCAATGAGCAGTTCTTC
>TRBV30|.|TRBJ2-7|.
CAWSTGYSYEQYF
TGTGCCTGGAGTACAGGCTATTCCTACGAGCAGTACTTC
>TRBV5-1|.|TRBJ2-5|.
CASSLVAPAKETQYF
TGCGCCAGCAGCTTGGTAGCGCCGGCTAAAGAGACCCAGTACTTC
>TRBV5-8|.|TRBJ1-2|TRBD1
CASSLPQGASYGYTF
TGTGCCAGCAGCTTGCCTCAGGGGGCGAGCTATGGCTACACCTTC
>TRBV2|.|TRBJ2-2|TRBD1
CASSVDRAPNTGELFF
TGTGCCAGCAGTGTCGACAGGGCGCCCAACACCGGGGAGCTGTTTTTT
>TRBV7-2|few|TRBJ2-7|.
CASSYRDNYEQYF
TGTGCCAGCAGCTACCGGGACAACTACGAGCAGTACTTC
>TRBV9|.|TRBJ2-1|.
CASSVGGKADNEQFF
TGTGCCAGCAGCGTAGGCGGGAAGGCGGACAATGAGCAGTTCTTC
>TRBV29-1|.|TRBJ2-7|.
CSSAGHRNAF
TGCAGCTCTGCCGGACACCGAAATGCCTTC
>TRBV10-1|.|TRBJ2-1|TRBD2
CATSTGTRGDYNEQFF
TGCGCCACCTCGACCGGGACTAGAGGCGACTACAATGAGCAGTTCTTC
>TRBV7-9|.|TRBJ1-1|.
CASRRQNTEAFF
TGTGCCAGCAGGAGACAGAACACTGAAGCTTTCTTT
>TRBV7-9|.|TRBJ1-2|.
CASSWDFTDGYTF
TGTGCCAGCAGCTGGGACTTTACCGATGGCTACACCTTC
>TRBV10-3|.|TRBJ2-3|.
CAISGGQMGTDTQYF
TGTGCCATCAGTGGGGGCCAGATGGGCACAGATACGCAGTATTTT
>TRBV30|few|TRBJ2-1|.
CAWSVRGLSYNEQFF
TGTGCCTGGAGTGTCAGAGGTCTTTCCTACAATGAGCAGTTCTTC
>TRBV7-9|few|TRBJ2-5|.
CASILTGQETQYF
TGTGCCAGCATCCTAACCGGCCAAGAGACCCAGTACTTC
>TRBV7-9|.|TRBJ2-7|TRBD1
CASSLKGTGGFEQYF
TGTGCCAGCAGCTTAAAAGGGACAGGGGGCTTCGAGCAGTACTTC
>TRBV30|.|TRBJ2-2|.
CAWSVQNTGELFF
TGTGCCTGGAGTGTACAGAACACCGGGGAGCTGTTTTTT
>TRBV18|.|TRBJ2-3|TRBD1
CASSPQTGGAGVTDTQYF
TGTGCCAGCTCACCACAGACAGGGGGCGCGGGCGTGACAGATACGCAGTATTTT
>TRBV5-1|.|TRBJ2-7|TRBD2
CASSGTSGGYEQYF
TGCGCCAGCAGCGGGACTAGCGGAGGCTACGAGCAGTACTTC
>TRBV28|.|TRBJ2-5|.
CATWRETQYF
TGTGCCACATGGCGGGAGACCCAGTACTTC
>TRBV28|few|TRBJ2-7|TRBD2
CASKGLASYEQYF
TGTGCCAGCAAGGGACTAGCATCCTACGAGCAGTACTTC
>TRBV6-6|few|TRBJ2-3|.
CASSFRGHVADTQYF
TGTGCCAGCAGTTTCCGTGGACATGTAGCAGATACGCAGTATTTT
>TRBV5-6|.|TRBJ2-1|TRBD1
CASSFRQGWMGEQFF
TGTGCCAGCAGCTTCCGACAGGGATGGATGGGTGAGCAGTTCTTC
>TRBV4-2|.|TRBJ2-1|.
CASSQDPDSVSYNEQFF
TGTGCCAGCAGCCAAGATCCGGACAGCGTATCCTACAATGAGCAGTTCTTC
>TRBV5-1|.|TRBJ2-3|TRBD1
CASSLAGQASTDTQYF
TGCGCCAGCAGCTTGGCCGGACAGGCTAGCACAGATACGCAGTATTTT
>TRBV9|.|TRBJ2-2|.
CASSPRGGSAGRYTGELFF
TGTGCCAGCAGCCCAAGAGGGGGATCGGCAGGCCGTTACACCGGGGAGCTGTTTTTT
>TRBV10-3|once|TRBJ2-5|TRBD1
CAISLDRVQETQYF
TGTGCCATCAGCCTGGACAGGGTGCAAGAGACCCAGTACTTC
>TRBV29-1|.|TRBJ2-1|.
CSVVRRRLNEQFF
TGCAGCGTTGTCCGGCGGAGGTTGAATGAGCAGTTCTTC
>TRBV28|.|TRBJ2-1|TRBD2
CASSPYSGSRHNEQFF
TGTGCCAGCAGTCCTTACAGCGGGAGCAGGCACAATGAGCAGTTCTTC
>TRBV18|.|TRBJ2-1|TRBD2
CASSPPSGSVGSSQFF
TGTGCCAGCTCACCACCAAGCGGGAGTGTTGGGTCTTCGCAGTTCTTC